Reported below is one TCR beta chain. The target antigen is unknown. This sample's TCRbeta library carried unique molecular identifier barcodes. Each CDR3 protein gets one entry after TCRdb re-called the PCR reads with MiXCR. Counted here are about 580,000 distinct CDR3 sequences, 20% to 25% occurring once; the ten biggest clones make up roughly 15%. This CDR3 has 16 residues. Trimming stripped 0 bases from V and 2 bases from J, with 13 bases between. Germline V gene sequence: CDR1 LGHNA, CDR2 YSLEER. The data were taken from a study of T-cell reconstitution after alpha-beta-depleted transplantation in children. Findings of the study overall: Several hundred rapidly expanded clones from non-depleted graft cells reportedly supplied alpha-beta T cells about two months post-transplant. Diversity and T-cell counts at one year after transplant derived mostly from new T cells. High day-60 TCRbeta diversity in some patients came from surviving recipient T cells and thymic progenitors.

The source is a boy younger than two who had a stem cell transplant for acute myeloid leukemia, so the T cells may come from the graft donor. The specimen comprised PBMCs, mostly from graft donor cells, sampled 360 days after TCRalphabeta/CD19-depleted stem cell transplant. The chain uses TRBV4-3 and TRBJ1-2; D not certain. CDR3 loop: CASSQDGTAPNYGYTF. CDR3 nucleotide sequence: TGCGCCAGCAGCCAAGATGGAACGGCCCCAAACTATGGCTACACCTTC.